This T cell receptor (beta chain) was identified during a study of blood T cell repertoires in COVID-19. Sequenced by immunoSEQ multiplex PCR; TCRdb stores in-frame clones only, minus some. Seen here are 300,000 to 400,000 clones, about 90% observed once, and the top ten hold around 3%. Seattle-derived patients entered the study during active infection and were followed longitudinally. The germline V gene has CDR1 SGHRS and CDR2 YFSETQ. The CDR3 spans 12 residues. V was trimmed by 3 bases and J by 6 bases, leaving 10 bases between them. The sequencing sample was made of peripheral blood. This sequence originates from a woman aged 30 to 39 with COVID-19, enrolled during active disease. This rearrangement joins TRBV5-1 to TRBJ2-7; possible D gene TRBD1, 6 bases. The CDR3 here is CASSSDSIEQYF. CDR3 sequence (DNA): TGCGCCAGCAGCTCGGACAGTATCGAGCAGTACTTC.